The clone carrying this T cell receptor (beta chain) was detected ten times or more. Its antigen is currently unknown. The data belong to a study of cytomegalovirus exposure and HLA in healthy donors. Points from the study as a whole: Testing in vitro showed a few CMV-associated chains specific for CMV antigens. Most observed TCR sequences were rare, whereas some public TCRs were detected in many donors. TCR clusters originating in the first cohort tended to co-occur in the approximately 120 validation repertoires, according to a later analysis.

TCRdb's copy holds only in-frame clones and misses some; the assay was immunoSEQ multiplex PCR. The table lists a few hundred thousand clones, roughly 90% of them singletons. Germline CDR1 and CDR2: MNHNS and SASEGT. CDR3 length: 16 residues. V was shortened by 2 bases and J by 8 bases, with 22 bases between the two germline ends. The receptor's source is a woman under 30 in good health and CMV-seronegative. This chain uses TRBV6-1 with TRBJ2-7; D may be TRBD2 (7 bases). Sequencing was done on a sample of PBMCs. The CDR3 DNA is TGTGCCAGCAGTGAAAGGGGGGGCGGATTAGATATGCAGCAGTACTTC. The encoded protein is CASSERGGGLDMQQYF.